What follows are 30 T cell receptor beta chains derived from one specimen sequenced in a study of blood T cell repertoires in COVID-19. The method was immunoSEQ multiplex PCR; TCRdb's version includes in-frame clones alone and lacks a portion of them. The profile shows some 260,000 clones, around nine tenths of them singletons. The source material was peripheral blood. Receptors originate from a middle-aged woman who had recovered from COVID-19.

This rearrangement joins TRBV10-3 to TRBJ1-1; D remains unclear. Germline lookup yields CDR1 ENHRY and CDR2 SYGVKD. CDR3 length equals 14 residues. V dropped 0 bases and J dropped 1 base, with 6 bases sitting between them. CDR3 DNA: TGTGCCATCAGTGAGTCGCTACGGAACACTGAAGCTTTCTTT. Encoded protein: CAISESLRNTEAFF.

The gene calls are TRBV2 and TRBJ2-7, with D tentatively TRBD1 (6 bases). CDR1 and CDR2 (germline): SNHLY, FYNNEI. The V end lost 2 bases, the J end lost 3 bases, and 14 bases lay between the germline ends. The length of the CDR3 is 15 residues. The CDR3 sequence is CASSEQGPPGYEQYV. The CDR3 bases are TGTGCCAGCAGTGAACAGGGGCCCCCGGGCTACGAGCAGTACGTC.

The rearrangement links TRBV7-9 to TRBJ2-3, with TRBD2 identical over 9 bases. After removal of 5 bases from V and 5 bases from J, the junction contained 17 bases not matched to a gene. Per the germline V gene, CDR1 is SEHNR and CDR2 is FQNEAQ (reference sequence). CDR3 size: 18 residues. Written as DNA, the CDR3 is TGTGCCAGCAGCCGCCGTGCAAGGTGGCGGGAGGGTGGAGATACGCAGTATTTT. This translates into CASSRRARWREGGDTQYF.

The J gene is TRBJ1-1, the V gene TRBV24-1; 7 bases are a match to TRBD1. The CDR3 totals 14 residues. Germline V gene lookup returns CDR1 KGHDR and CDR2 SFDVKD. J gave up 5 bases and V 5 bases, and 7 bases lay outside the gene matches. CDR3 sequence (DNA): TGTGCCACCAGTGCGGGCAGGGGGTGGACTGAAGCTTTCTTT. The encoded protein is CATSAGRGWTEAFF.

The chain links TRBV29-1 to TRBJ2-3, with 8 bases fitting TRBD2. V lost 2 bases and J lost 2; bases outside the gene matches: 18. Germline V lookup: CDR1 SQVTM, CDR2 ANQGSEA. CDR3 length: 19 residues. The CDR3 loop is CSVERGLAPSPHPTDTQYF. The CDR3 DNA is TGCAGCGTTGAACGAGGACTAGCCCCATCCCCCCACCCCACAGATACGCAGTATTTT.

This sequence joins TRBV6-2 or TRBV6-3 and TRBJ2-7; D is ambiguous. V gave up 2 bases and J gave up 0 bases, with 11 bases separating them. Germline V gives CDR1 MNHEY, CDR2 SVGEGT. The CDR3 loop spans 15 amino acids. The CDR3 loop reads CASSYGFAASYEQYF. The CDR3 region has the DNA TGTGCCAGCAGTTACGGGTTTGCGGCCTCCTACGAGCAGTACTTC.

V and J are TRBV3-1 (or the pseudogene TRBV3-2) and TRBJ1-2, with D unclear. V was pared by 1 base and J by 4 bases, with 16 bases between. CDR1 and CDR2 from the germline V gene are LGHDT and YNNKEL (reference sequence). The CDR3 totals 16 residues. CDR3 sequence (DNA): TGTGCCAGCAGCCAAGGTACGTCACTAGGGCTCTATGGCTACACCTTC. Encoded protein: CASSQGTSLGLYGYTF.

The chain joins TRBV6-1 to TRBJ1-1; 9 bases agree with TRBD1. This CDR3 is built from 15 residues. CDR1 MNHNS and CDR2 SASEGT come from the germline V gene. Losses at the gene ends were 7 bases for V and 5 bases for J; bases not matched to a gene: 11. CDR3 sequence reads: CASTSGQGMGTEAFF. CDR3 bases: TGTGCCAGCACCTCGGGACAGGGAATGGGGACTGAAGCTTTCTTT.

The V gene is TRBV3-1 (or the pseudogene TRBV3-2), the J gene TRBJ1-1; D remains ambiguous. In germline, CDR1 is LGHDT, CDR2 YNNKEL (reference sequence). The CDR3 runs to 15 residues. The V gene lost 4 bases and the J gene lost 1 base, with 13 bases spanning the gap. The CDR3 DNA follows: TGTGCCAGCAGCCCCGCATTGGGCCCGAACACTGAAGCTTTCTTT. It translates to CASSPALGPNTEAFF.

This sequence joins TRBV4-1 and TRBJ2-7, with D perhaps matching TRBD2 (6 bases). With 1 base removed from V and 1 base from J, the gap between germline ends came to 14 bases. Germline CDR1 and CDR2: MGHRA and YSYEKL. This CDR3 has 16 residues. The CDR3 DNA sequence: TGCGCCAGCAGCCAAGCGGCGGGACGGGGTTCCTACGAGCAGTACGTC. Translating gives CASSQAAGRGSYEQYV.

This clone was seen only once. The chain links TRBV6-5 to TRBJ1-6; a weak D match, TRBD1 (5 bases). The CDR3 covers 14 residues. V shed 6 bases and J shed 1 base, with 7 bases lying between them. Germline V CDR1 and CDR2: MNHEY, SVGAGI. CDR3 residues: CASSGGSYNSPLHF. In DNA form, the CDR3 reads TGTGCCAGCAGCGGGGGTTCCTATAATTCACCCCTCCACTTT.

The CDR3 bases are TGTGCCAGCACCCCTGGACTAGCGGGAGCGGGGGAGCTGTTTTTT. Amino acid sequence: CASTPGLAGAGELFF. The chain recombines TRBV28 with TRBJ2-2, with 13 nucleotides matching TRBD2. J was trimmed by 8 bases and V by 7 bases; bases with no gene match: 7. CDR1 and CDR2 from the germline V gene are MDHEN and SYDVKM. CDR3 length: 15 amino acids. The entire variable domain, with the rest obtained from reference TRBV28 and TRBJ2-2, is as follows: DVKVTQSSRYLVKRTGEKVFLECVQDMDHENMFWYRQDPGLGLRLIYFSYDVKMKEKGDIPEGYSVSREKKERFSLILESASTNQTSMYLCASTPGLAGAGELFFGEGSRLTVL.

This chain links TRBV2 with TRBJ2-7, with TRBD2 matching over 8 bases. This CDR3 comprises 16 residues. V was pared by 3 bases and J by 4 bases, with 11 bases of the junction left unmatched. Germline values: CDR1 SNHLY, CDR2 FYNNEI. The CDR3 DNA is TGTGCCAGCAGTGACGGGGGGGGTTCCCCTCCTTACGAGCAGTACGTC. Translated: CASSDGGGSPPYEQYV.

V gene TRBV11-2 combines with J gene TRBJ2-1, with D tentatively TRBD1 (6 bases). The CDR3 totals 13 residues. V shed 8 bases and J shed 8 bases, with 16 bases lying between them. Germline V gene lookup returns CDR1 SGHAT and CDR2 FQNNGV. The CDR3 reads CASGSPWGHEQFF. The CDR3 DNA sequence: TGTGCCAGCGGCTCCCCATGGGGGCATGAGCAGTTCTTC.

The rearrangement uses TRBV6-5 and TRBJ1-1; a possible D gene is TRBD1 (5 bases). Trimming pared 8 bases from V and 4 bases from J, leaving 14 bases between. This CDR3 has 13 residues. CDR1 is MNHEY, CDR2 SVGAGI, per germline. The CDR3 sequence is CASGGRVSTEAFF. In nucleotides, the CDR3 is TGTGCCAGCGGCGGCAGGGTATCCACTGAAGCTTTCTTT.

This clone appeared once. This chain connects TRBV6-2 or TRBV6-3 to TRBJ1-2; D is uncertain. CDR1 and CDR2 from the germline V gene are MNHEY and SVGEGT. Trimming pared 0 bases from V and 8 bases from J, leaving 10 bases between. This CDR3 is 13 amino acids long. The CDR3 reads CASSYSRQSGYTF. CDR3 DNA sequence: TGTGCCAGCAGTTACTCGAGGCAGTCGGGCTACACCTTC.

This clone was seen once. The chain combines TRBV2 with TRBJ2-2; 14 positions agree with TRBD2. In germline, CDR1 is SNHLY, CDR2 FYNNEI. CDR3 length: 19 amino acids. After removal of 3 bases from V and 0 bases from J, the junction contained 6 bases not matched to a gene. CDR3 region: CASSEGTSGSVPNTGELFF. CDR3 nucleotide sequence: TGTGCCAGCAGTGAGGGGACTAGCGGGAGTGTCCCGAACACCGGGGAGCTGTTTTTT.

Note on this clone: This CDR3 is also generated by other DNA sequences in the sample. CDR3 protein: CASSPGQGLYGYTF. CDR3 in DNA: TGTGCCAGCAGTCCGGGACAGGGGCTCTATGGCTACACCTTC. The V gene is TRBV6-5, the J gene TRBJ1-2; TRBD1 matches 10 bases. CDR3 length: 14 residues. The J segment lost 4 bases and the V segment lost 5 bases, leaving 4 bases of the junction unmatched. The germline gives CDR1 MNHEY, CDR2 SVGAGI.

This clone appeared once. The chain links TRBV4-1 to TRBJ2-1; D gene uncertain. Trimming removed 0 bases from V and 0 bases from J, with 9 bases in between. Per germline, CDR1 MGHRA and CDR2 YSYEKL. CDR3 length equals 16 residues. The CDR3 sequence is CASSQDLASSYNEQFF. The CDR3 DNA is TGCGCCAGCAGCCAAGATCTGGCTAGCTCCTACAATGAGCAGTTCTTC.

The chain's CDR3 is CASSPSGRTSNEQFF. In DNA form, the CDR3 reads TGTGCCAGCAGCCCCAGCGGGAGGACTTCCAATGAGCAGTTCTTC. The chain employs TRBV7-6 and TRBJ2-1; 9 bases agree with TRBD2. Germline V CDR1 and CDR2: SGHVS, FNYEAQ. The CDR3 spans 15 residues. With V trimmed by 5 bases and J by 6 bases, 8 bases remained unmatched.

The chain is built from TRBV19 and TRBJ1-5; 7 nucleotides align to TRBD1. The junction had 12 bases not matched to a gene; V was cut back by 6 bases and J by 4 bases. Germline values: CDR1 LNHDA, CDR2 SQIVND (reference sequence). The CDR3 runs to 16 residues. The CDR3 here is CASSPRGQARNQPQHF. In nucleotides, the CDR3 is TGTGCCAGTAGCCCCCGTGGACAGGCGAGGAATCAGCCCCAGCATTTT.

V is TRBV2 and J is TRBJ2-7, with 11 bases matching TRBD2. CDR3 length: 15 residues. V shed 6 bases, J shed 3 bases, and the junction held 7 bases outside the gene matches. CDR1 is SNHLY and CDR2 is FYNNEI in the germline V gene. Written as DNA, the CDR3 is TGTGCCAGCAGGGGCCCCGGGACTAGCGGCTACGAGCAGTACTTC. Translation: CASRGPGTSGYEQYF.

The CDR3: CASSPGGGLADEQFF. The CDR3 nucleotides read TGTGCCAGCAGCCCCGGGGGGGGACTAGCGGATGAGCAGTTCTTC. This chain uses TRBV11-3 with TRBJ2-1; 11 nucleotides agree with TRBD2. The germline V gene has CDR1 SGHNT and CDR2 YENEEA. There are 15 residues in the CDR3. The J segment lost 8 bases and the V segment lost 5 bases, leaving 8 bases of the junction unmatched.

This rearrangement joins TRBV27 to TRBJ1-4; D gene ambiguous. The CDR3 is 14 residues long. Between the trimmed V and J ends, which lost 3 bases and 0 bases, there was a span of 5 bases. In germline, CDR1 is MNHEY, CDR2 SMNVEV (reference sequence). The CDR3 loop is CASSFSTTNEKLFF. Here the CDR3 DNA reads TGTGCCAGCAGTTTCAGTACAACTAATGAAAAACTGTTTTTT.

The chain uses TRBV7-2 and TRBJ2-3; TRBD1 is a possible D gene (5 bases). The V and J ends lost 5 bases and 12 bases respectively, with 18 bases between them. CDR3 length: 13 residues. The V gene's germline CDR1 is SGHTA and CDR2 FQGNSA. This chain's CDR3 is CASSPKGAIAQYF. Written as DNA, the CDR3 is TGTGCCAGCAGCCCTAAAGGGGCAATTGCACAGTATTTT.

The chain recombines TRBV6-2 or TRBV6-3 with TRBJ2-7, with 7 bases fitting TRBD2. The germline gives CDR1 MNHEY, CDR2 SVGEGT. The CDR3 extends over 11 amino acids. The V and J ends lost 4 bases and 6 bases, in that order; junction bases with no gene match: 0. The CDR3 region has the DNA TGTGCCAGCAGTTGGGGGGGCGAGCAGTACGTC. This codes for CASSWGGEQYV.

A few counts support this clone. V usage is TRBV7-3 and J usage is TRBJ1-6; unclear D gene. The CDR3 consists of 13 residues. Looked up from germline, CDR1 is SGHTA and CDR2 is FQGTGA. V was pared by 5 bases and J by 10 bases, with 12 bases between. The CDR3 spells CASSPVTGSPLHF. The CDR3 bases are TGTGCCAGCAGCCCCGTGACGGGGTCACCCCTCCACTTT.

This clone was picked up one time. The chain recombines TRBV18 with TRBJ2-4; weak D call: TRBD1 (5 bases). Deletions cut 6 bases from V and 0 bases from J, with 12 bases between. The CDR3 is 15 residues long. The V gene's germline CDR1 is KGHSH and CDR2 LQKENI. CDR3 loop: CASSPGALAKNIQYF. The CDR3 nucleotides read TGTGCCAGCTCGCCTGGGGCCCTAGCCAAAAACATTCAGTACTTC. The variable domain in full, completed from reference TRBV18 and TRBJ2-4, reads NAGVMQNPRHLVRRRGQEARLRCSPMKGHSHVYWYRQLPEEGLKFMVYLQKENIIDESGMPKERFSAEFPKEGPSILRIQQVVRGDSAAYFCASSPGALAKNIQYFGAGTRLSVL.

The chain links TRBV19 to TRBJ1-1; weak D call: TRBD1 (6 bases). V shed 11 bases and J shed 0 bases, with 22 bases lying between them. The CDR3 consists of 16 residues. The germline gives CDR1 LNHDA, CDR2 SQIVND (reference sequence). The CDR3: CAANGRGPPMNTEAFF. DNA for the CDR3: TGTGCCGCGAACGGCAGGGGCCCCCCAATGAACACTGAAGCTTTCTTT.

This chain joins TRBV19 and TRBJ2-4; the match to TRBD1 covers 8 bases. The CDR3 has 18 residues. CDR1 and CDR2 (germline): LNHDA, SQIVND (reference sequence). V lost 1 base and J lost 0; bases outside the gene matches: 8. This CDR3 is CASSIGRQGQLAKNIQYF. The CDR3 coding sequence is TGTGCCAGTAGTATAGGCCGACAGGGGCAACTAGCCAAAAACATTCAGTACTTC.